This T cell receptor beta chain was captured by sequencing in a study of T cell responses to AZD1222 COVID-19 vaccine. The V and J ends lost 6 bases and 5 bases, in that order; junction bases with no gene match: 8. This CDR3 region has 14 residues. In germline, CDR1 is SGHTA, CDR2 FQGNSA. Assay: immunoSEQ multiplex PCR; the TCRdb copy retains only in-frame clones and omits some. The top ten hold just under 3% of the sample, which has roughly 100,000 clones, 70% to 90% seen once. Sequencing used peripheral blood, obtained on day 0 of AZD1222 vaccination. V and J are TRBV7-2 and TRBJ1-1; 8 bases line up with TRBD1. The TCR sequence derives from an adult in good health. The CDR3 is CASRPTGGKTEAFF. CDR3 nucleotides: TGTGCCAGCAGACCTACAGGGGGGAAAACTGAAGCTTTCTTT.